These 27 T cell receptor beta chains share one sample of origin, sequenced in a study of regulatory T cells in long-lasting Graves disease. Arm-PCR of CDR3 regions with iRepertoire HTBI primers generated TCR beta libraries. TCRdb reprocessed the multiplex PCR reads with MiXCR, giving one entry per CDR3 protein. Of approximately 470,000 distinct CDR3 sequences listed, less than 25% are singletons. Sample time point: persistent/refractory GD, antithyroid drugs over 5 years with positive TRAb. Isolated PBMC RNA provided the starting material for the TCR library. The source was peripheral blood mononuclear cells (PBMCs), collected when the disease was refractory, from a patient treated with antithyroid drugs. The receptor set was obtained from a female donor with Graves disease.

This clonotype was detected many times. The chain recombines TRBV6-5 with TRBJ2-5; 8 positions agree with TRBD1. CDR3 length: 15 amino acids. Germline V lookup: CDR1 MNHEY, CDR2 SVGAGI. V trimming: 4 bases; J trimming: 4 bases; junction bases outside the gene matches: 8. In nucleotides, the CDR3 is TGTGCCAGCAGTTGGGGCGGGACAGGCGGAGAGACCCAGTACTTC. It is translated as CASSWGGTGGETQYF.

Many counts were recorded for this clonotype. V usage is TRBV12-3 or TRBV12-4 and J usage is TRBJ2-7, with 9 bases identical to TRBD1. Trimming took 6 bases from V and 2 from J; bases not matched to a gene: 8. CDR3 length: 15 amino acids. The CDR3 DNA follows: TGTGCCAGCAGCCCCGACAGGGGGAGAACCTACGAGCAGTACTTC. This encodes CASSPDRGRTYEQYF.

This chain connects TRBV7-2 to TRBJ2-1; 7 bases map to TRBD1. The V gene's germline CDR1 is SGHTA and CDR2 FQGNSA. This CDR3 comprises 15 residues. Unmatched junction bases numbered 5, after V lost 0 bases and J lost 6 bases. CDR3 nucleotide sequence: TGTGCCAGCAGCTTAGCGGCTTCAGGGGGCAATGAGCAGTTCTTC. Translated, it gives CASSLAASGGNEQFF.

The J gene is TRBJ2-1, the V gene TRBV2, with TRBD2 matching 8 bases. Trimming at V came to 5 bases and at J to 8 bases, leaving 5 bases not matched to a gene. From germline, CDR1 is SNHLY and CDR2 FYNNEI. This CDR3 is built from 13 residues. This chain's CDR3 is CASSLTSVYEQFF. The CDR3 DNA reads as TGTGCCAGCAGTCTGACTAGCGTCTATGAGCAGTTCTTC.

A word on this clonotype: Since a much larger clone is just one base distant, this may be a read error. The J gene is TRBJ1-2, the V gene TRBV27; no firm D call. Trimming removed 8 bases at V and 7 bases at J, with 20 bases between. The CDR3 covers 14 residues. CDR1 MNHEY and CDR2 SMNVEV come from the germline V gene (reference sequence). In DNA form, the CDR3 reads TGTGCCAGCGGTCCCCGTGGGTTCTGGGGTGGCTACACCTTC. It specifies CASGPRGFWGGYTF.

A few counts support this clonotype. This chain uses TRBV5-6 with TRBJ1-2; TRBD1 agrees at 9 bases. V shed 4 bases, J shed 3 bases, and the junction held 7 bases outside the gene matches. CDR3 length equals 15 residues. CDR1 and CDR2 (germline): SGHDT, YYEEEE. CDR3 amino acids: CASSPPDRGDYGYTF. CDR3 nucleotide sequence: TGTGCCAGCAGCCCACCGGACAGGGGAGACTATGGCTACACCTTC. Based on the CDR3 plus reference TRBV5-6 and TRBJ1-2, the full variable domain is DAGVTQSPTHLIKTRGQQVTLRCSPKSGHDTVSWYQQALGQGPQFIFQYYEEEERQRGNFPDRFSGHQFPNYSSELNVNALLLGDSALYLCASSPPDRGDYGYTFGSGTRLTVV.

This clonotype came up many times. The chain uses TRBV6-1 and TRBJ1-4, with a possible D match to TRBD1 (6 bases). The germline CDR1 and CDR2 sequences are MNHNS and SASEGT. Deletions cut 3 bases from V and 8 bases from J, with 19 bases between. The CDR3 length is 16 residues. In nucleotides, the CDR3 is TGTGCCAGCAGTGACTCTCTCCAGGGGATTTGGGAAAAACTGTTTTTT. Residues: CASSDSLQGIWEKLFF.

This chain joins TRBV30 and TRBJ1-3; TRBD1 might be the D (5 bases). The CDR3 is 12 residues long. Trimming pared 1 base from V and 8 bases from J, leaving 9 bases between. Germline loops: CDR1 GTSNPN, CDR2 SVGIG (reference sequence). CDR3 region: CAWSASRDTIYF. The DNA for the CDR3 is TGTGCCTGGAGTGCTTCCAGGGACACCATATATTTT.

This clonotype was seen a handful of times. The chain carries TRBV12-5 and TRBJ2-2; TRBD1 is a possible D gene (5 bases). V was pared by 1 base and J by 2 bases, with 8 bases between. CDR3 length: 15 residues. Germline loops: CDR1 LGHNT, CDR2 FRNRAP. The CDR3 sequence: CASGLATVNTGELFF. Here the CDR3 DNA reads TGTGCTAGTGGTTTGGCGACAGTTAACACCGGGGAGCTGTTTTTT.

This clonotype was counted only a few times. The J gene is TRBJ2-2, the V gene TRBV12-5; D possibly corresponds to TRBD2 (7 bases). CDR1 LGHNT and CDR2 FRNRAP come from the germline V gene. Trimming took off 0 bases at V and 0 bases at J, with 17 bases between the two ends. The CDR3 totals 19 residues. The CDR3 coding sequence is TGTGCTAGTGGTTTGGTAACATGGGGGGGCACCGCGAACACCGGGGAGCTGTTTTTT. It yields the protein CASGLVTWGGTANTGELFF.

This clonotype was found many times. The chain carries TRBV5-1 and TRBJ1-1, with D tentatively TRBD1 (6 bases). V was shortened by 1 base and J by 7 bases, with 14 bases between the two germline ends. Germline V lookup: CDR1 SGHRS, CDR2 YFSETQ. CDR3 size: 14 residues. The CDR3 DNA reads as TGCGCCAGCAGCTTGCAGGGGCGGTATAGTGAAGCTTTCTTT. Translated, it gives CASSLQGRYSEAFF.

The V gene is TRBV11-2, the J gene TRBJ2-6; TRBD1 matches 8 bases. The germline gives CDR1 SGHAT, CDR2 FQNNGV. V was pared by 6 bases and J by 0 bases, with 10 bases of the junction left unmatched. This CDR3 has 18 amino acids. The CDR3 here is CASSFTGTGDSGANVLTF. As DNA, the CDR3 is TGTGCCAGCAGTTTCACCGGGACAGGAGACTCTGGGGCCAACGTCCTGACTTTC.

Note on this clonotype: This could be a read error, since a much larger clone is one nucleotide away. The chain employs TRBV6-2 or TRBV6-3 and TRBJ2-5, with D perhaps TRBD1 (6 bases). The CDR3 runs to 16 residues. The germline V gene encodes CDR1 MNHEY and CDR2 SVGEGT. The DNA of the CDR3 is TGTGCCGGCAGTCAGGACAGACCTTGGTACCAAGAGACCCAGTACTTC. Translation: CAGSQDRPWYQETQYF.

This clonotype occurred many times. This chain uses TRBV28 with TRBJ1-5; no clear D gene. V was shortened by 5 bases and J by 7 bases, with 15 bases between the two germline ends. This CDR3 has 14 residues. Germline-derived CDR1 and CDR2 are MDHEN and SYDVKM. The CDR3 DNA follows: TGTGCCAGCAGTCGGACGAGCGTACAACAGCCCCAGCATTTT. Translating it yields CASSRTSVQQPQHF. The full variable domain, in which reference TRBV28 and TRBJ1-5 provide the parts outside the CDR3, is DVKVTQSSRYLVKRTGEKVFLECVQDMDHENMFWYRQDPGLGLRLIYFSYDVKMKEKGDIPEGYSVSREKKERFSLILESASTNQTSMYLCASSRTSVQQPQHFGDGTRLSIL.

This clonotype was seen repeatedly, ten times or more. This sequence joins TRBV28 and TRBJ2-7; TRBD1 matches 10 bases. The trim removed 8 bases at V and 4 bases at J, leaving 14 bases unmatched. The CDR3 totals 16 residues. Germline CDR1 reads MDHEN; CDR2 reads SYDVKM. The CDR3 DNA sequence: TGTGCCAGCGGTACAATCCCGGGACAGGGGAGGTACGAGCAGTACTTC. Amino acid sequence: CASGTIPGQGRYEQYF.

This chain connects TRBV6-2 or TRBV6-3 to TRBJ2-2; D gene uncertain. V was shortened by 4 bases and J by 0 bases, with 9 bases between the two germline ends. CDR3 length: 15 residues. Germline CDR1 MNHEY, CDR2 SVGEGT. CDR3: CASSLWRTNTGELFF. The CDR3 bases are TGTGCCAGCAGTTTATGGCGGACGAACACCGGGGAGCTGTTTTTT.

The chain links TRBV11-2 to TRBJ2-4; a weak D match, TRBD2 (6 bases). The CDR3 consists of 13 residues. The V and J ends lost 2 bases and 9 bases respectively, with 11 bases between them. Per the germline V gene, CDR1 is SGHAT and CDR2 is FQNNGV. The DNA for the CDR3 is TGTGCCAGCAGCTTACGGGAGAGGGGCATTCAGTACTTC. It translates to CASSLRERGIQYF.

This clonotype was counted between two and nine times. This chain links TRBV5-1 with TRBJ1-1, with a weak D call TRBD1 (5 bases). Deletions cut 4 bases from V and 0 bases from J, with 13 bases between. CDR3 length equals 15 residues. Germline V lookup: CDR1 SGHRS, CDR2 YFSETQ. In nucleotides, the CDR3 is TGCGCCAGCAGCCTTACGACAGAACTGAACACTGAAGCTTTCTTT. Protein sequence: CASSLTTELNTEAFF.

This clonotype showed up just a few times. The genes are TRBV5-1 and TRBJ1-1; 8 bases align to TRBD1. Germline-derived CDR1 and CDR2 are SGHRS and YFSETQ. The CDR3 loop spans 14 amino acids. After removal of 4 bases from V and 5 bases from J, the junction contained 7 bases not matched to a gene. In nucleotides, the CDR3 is TGCGCCAGCAGCCAGACAGGGGCGGGAACTGAAGCTTTCTTT. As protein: CASSQTGAGTEAFF.

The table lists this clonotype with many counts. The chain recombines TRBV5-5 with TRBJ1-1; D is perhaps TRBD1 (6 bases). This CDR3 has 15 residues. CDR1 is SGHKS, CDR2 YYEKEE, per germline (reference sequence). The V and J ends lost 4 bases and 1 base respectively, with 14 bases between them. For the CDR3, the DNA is TGTGCCAGCAGCCGACCAGGACAGCAGAACACTGAAGCTTTCTTT. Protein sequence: CASSRPGQQNTEAFF.

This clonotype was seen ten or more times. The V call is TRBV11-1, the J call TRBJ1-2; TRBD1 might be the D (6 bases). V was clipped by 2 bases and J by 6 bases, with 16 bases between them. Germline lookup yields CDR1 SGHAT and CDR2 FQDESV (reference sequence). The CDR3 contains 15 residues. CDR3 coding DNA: TGTGCCAGCAGCTTACCCCTTGACAGGAATGATGGCTACACCTTC. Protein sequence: CASSLPLDRNDGYTF.

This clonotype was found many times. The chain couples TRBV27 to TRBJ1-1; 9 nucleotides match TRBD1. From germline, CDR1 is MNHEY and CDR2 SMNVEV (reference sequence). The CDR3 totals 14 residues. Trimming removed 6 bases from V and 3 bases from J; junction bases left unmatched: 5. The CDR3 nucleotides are TGTGCCAGCAGGAACAGGGGGCTTTACACTGAAGCTTTCTTT. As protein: CASRNRGLYTEAFF.

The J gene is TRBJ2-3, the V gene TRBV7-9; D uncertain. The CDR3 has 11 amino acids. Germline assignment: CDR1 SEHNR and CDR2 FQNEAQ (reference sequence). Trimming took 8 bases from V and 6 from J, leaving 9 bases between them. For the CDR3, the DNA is TGTGCCAGCTCAAACGCGGATACGCAGTATTTT. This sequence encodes CASSNADTQYF.

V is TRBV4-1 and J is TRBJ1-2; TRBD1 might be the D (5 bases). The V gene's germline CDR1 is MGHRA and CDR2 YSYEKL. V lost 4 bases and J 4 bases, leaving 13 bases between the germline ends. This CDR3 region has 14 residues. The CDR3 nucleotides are TGCGCCAGCAGCCCCCCGGGACTGAGCTATGGCTACACCTTC. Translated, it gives CASSPPGLSYGYTF.

The CDR3 sequence is CATALDGSYGYTF. CDR3 bases: TGTGCCACCGCCTTGGACGGCTCCTATGGCTACACCTTC. The rearrangement links TRBV19 to TRBJ1-2; no reliable D call. Trimming removed 10 bases at V and 4 bases at J, with 16 bases between. The CDR3 is 13 residues long. The germline V gene has CDR1 LNHDA and CDR2 SQIVND (reference sequence).

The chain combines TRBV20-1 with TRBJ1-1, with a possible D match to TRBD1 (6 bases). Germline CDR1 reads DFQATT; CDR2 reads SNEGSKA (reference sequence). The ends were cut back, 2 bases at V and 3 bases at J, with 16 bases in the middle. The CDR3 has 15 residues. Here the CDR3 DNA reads TGCAGTGCTAGACCCCTATATAGGGGGTACACTGAAGCTTTCTTT. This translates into CSARPLYRGYTEAFF.

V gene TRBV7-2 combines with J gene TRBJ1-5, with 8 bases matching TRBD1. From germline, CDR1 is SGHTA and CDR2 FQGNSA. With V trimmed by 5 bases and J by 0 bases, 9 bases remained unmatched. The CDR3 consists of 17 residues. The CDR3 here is CASSQAQGVYSNQPQHF. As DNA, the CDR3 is TGTGCCAGCAGCCAGGCACAGGGGGTATATAGCAATCAGCCCCAGCATTTT. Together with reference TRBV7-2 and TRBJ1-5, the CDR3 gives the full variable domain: GAGVSQSPSNKVTEKGKDVELRCDPISGHTALYWYRQSLGQGLEFLIYFQGNSAPDKSGLPSDRFSAERTGGSVSTLTIQRTQQEDSAVYLCASSQAQGVYSNQPQHFGDGTRLSIL.